The clone carrying this T cell receptor (beta chain) was observed once. The antigen remains undetermined. This sample is part of a study of shared clonotypes between healthy human individuals. Whole-study results and caveats: The rarefaction results pointed to incomplete sorted-subset sequencing despite large depth.

Trimming took off 3 bases at V and 13 bases at J, with 10 bases between the two ends. Germline assignment: CDR1 MGHDK and CDR2 SYGVNS. This CDR3 is built from 11 residues. Replicate PCRs from sorted subsets contained around 200 ng DNA, which is roughly 30,000 T cell genomes. The assay was immunoSEQ multiplex PCR, and TCRdb's table has in-frame clones only and misses some. This sample has 150,000 to 200,000 clones, with just under 95% found just once. The sample was naive CD4+ T cells sorted from blood. The sample's subset: CD45RA+ positively selected. This chain joins TRBV25-1 and TRBJ2-1; D is undetermined. The TCR originated in a woman aged 30 to 39 in good health. In DNA, the CDR3 is TGTGCCAGCAGTGAGACCGGTCGTCAGTTCTTC. The encoded protein is CASSETGRQFF.